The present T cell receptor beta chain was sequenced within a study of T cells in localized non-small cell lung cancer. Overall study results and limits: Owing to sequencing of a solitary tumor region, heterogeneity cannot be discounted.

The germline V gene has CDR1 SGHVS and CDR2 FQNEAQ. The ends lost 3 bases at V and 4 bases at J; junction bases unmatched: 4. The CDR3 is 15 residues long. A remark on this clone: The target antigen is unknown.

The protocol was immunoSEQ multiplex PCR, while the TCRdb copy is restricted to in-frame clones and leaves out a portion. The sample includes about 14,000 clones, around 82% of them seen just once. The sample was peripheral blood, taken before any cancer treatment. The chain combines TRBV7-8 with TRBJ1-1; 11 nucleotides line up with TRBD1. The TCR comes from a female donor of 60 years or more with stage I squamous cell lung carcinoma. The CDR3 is CASSLAGTGGTEAFF. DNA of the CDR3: TGTGCCAGCAGCTTGGCCGGGACAGGGGGCACTGAAGCTTTCTTT.